The clone carrying this T cell receptor beta chain has just one count. One entry per CDR3 protein, called by TCRdb with MiXCR from the RT-PCR reads. The sample shows some 21,000 distinct CDR3 sequences, around 29% of them seen only once. The sample originates from a study of patients and donors after allogeneic stem cell transplantation. The sequence came from a human donor who was either an allogeneic HSCT recipient or a stem cell or donor lymphocyte infusion donor (not recorded which). It is not recorded whose cells these are; they may come from a transplant donor. Material: blood, either unsorted or a sorted T cell fraction (not recorded which).

Here the CDR3 DNA reads TGTGCCAGCAGCCAACGGACAGGCAACCCTCGGGAGACCCAGTACTTC. It codes for CASSQRTGNPRETQYF. This chain uses TRBV4-2 with TRBJ2-5; 7 nucleotides agree with TRBD1. V was clipped by 2 bases and J by 5 bases; unmatched bases: 11. The CDR3 consists of 16 residues. The germline gives CDR1 LGHNA, CDR2 YNFKEQ.